One sample yielded the 21 T cell receptor beta chains listed below, sequenced in a study of cytomegalovirus exposure and HLA in healthy donors. 13 Jbeta primers and 60 Vbeta primers were used for the PCR. Generated by immunoSEQ multiplex PCR, the TCRdb table keeps only in-frame clones and is missing some. The sample includes some 85,000 clones, 75% to 80% of them seen just once. What was sequenced was PBMCs. The receptor set was obtained from a woman aged 40 to 55 in good health and CMV-seropositive.

The chain has TRBV29-1 and TRBJ1-1; D is undetermined. Trimming took off 5 bases at V and 1 base at J, with 8 bases between the two ends. Germline loops: CDR1 SQVTM, CDR2 ANQGSEA. The CDR3 runs 12 residues. The CDR3: CSVLDWNTEAFF. Here the CDR3 DNA reads TGCAGCGTTTTGGACTGGAACACTGAAGCTTTCTTT.

The chain combines TRBV6-6 with TRBJ2-7; 7 bases are a match to TRBD2. From germline, CDR1 is MNHNY and CDR2 SVGAGI (reference sequence). J lost 6 bases, V lost 4 bases, and 9 bases had no gene match. The CDR3 has 14 amino acids. Here the CDR3 reads CASSSRTRGGEQYF. CDR3 sequence (DNA): TGTGCCAGCAGTTCTCGGACTAGGGGTGGCGAGCAGTACTTC.

A word on this clone: Other DNA sequences within the sample encode an identical CDR3. The chain uses TRBV19 and TRBJ2-7; tentatively, D is TRBD2 (5 bases). This CDR3 is 14 amino acids long. Germline V lookup: CDR1 LNHDA, CDR2 SQIVND (reference sequence). With 3 bases removed from V and 0 bases from J, the gap between germline ends came to 9 bases. The CDR3 loop is CASSIRDSSYEQYF. In DNA, the CDR3 is TGTGCCAGTAGTATTCGGGATAGCTCCTACGAGCAGTACTTC.

This clone was recorded once. The rearrangement joins TRBV6-6 to TRBJ1-5; D may be TRBD1 (5 bases). The CDR3 spans 15 residues. V was shortened by 6 bases and J by 6 bases, with 18 bases between the two germline ends. CDR1 and CDR2 (germline): MNHNY, SVGAGI (reference sequence). The CDR3 nucleotides are TGTGCCAGCAGCTGGGATGGGGGGGGAGGTCAGCCCCAGCATTTT. Its translation is CASSWDGGGGQPQHF.

This rearrangement joins TRBV7-3 to TRBJ2-3; 14 positions match TRBD2. CDR3 length equals 16 residues. V was pared by 4 bases and J by 5 bases, with 5 bases of the junction left unmatched. Germline-derived CDR1 and CDR2 are SGHTA and FQGTGA. This CDR3 is CASSSGLAGGVDTQYF. CDR3 in DNA: TGTGCCAGCAGCTCCGGACTAGCGGGAGGTGTAGATACGCAGTATTTT.

This clone was found a few times. This chain connects TRBV2 to TRBJ1-4; perhaps TRBD1 as D (5 bases). Per the germline V gene, CDR1 is SNHLY and CDR2 is FYNNEI. The V end was cut by 4 bases, the J end by 0 bases, with 9 bases between. The CDR3 runs to 15 residues. This CDR3 is CASSADRTTNEKLFF. The CDR3 DNA reads as TGTGCCAGCAGTGCCGACAGAACAACTAATGAAAAACTGTTTTTT.

The gene calls are TRBV11-2 and TRBJ2-7; a weak D match, TRBD1 (6 bases). V shed 0 bases and J shed 0 bases, with 9 bases lying between them. The germline CDR1 and CDR2 sequences are SGHAT and FQNNGV. CDR3 length: 15 residues. The CDR3 DNA sequence: TGTGCCAGCAGCTTAGAAATGGACAGCTCCTACGAGCAGTACTTC. The encoded protein is CASSLEMDSSYEQYF.

The chain carries TRBV7-2 and TRBJ2-1; 7 bases line up with TRBD1. With V trimmed by 5 bases and J by 6 bases, 4 bases remained unmatched. CDR1 and CDR2 (germline): SGHTA, FQGNSA. This CDR3 has 13 residues. The DNA of the CDR3 is TGTGCCAGCAGCCCCTGGACAGGCAATGAGCAGTTCTTC. It specifies CASSPWTGNEQFF.

This clone was recorded once. J is TRBJ2-1 and V is TRBV27; D not certain. This CDR3 contains 12 residues. V was cut by 8 bases and J by 9 bases, with 14 bases left in between. CDR1 and CDR2 from the germline V gene are MNHEY and SMNVEV (reference sequence). The CDR3 protein is CASRGLTREQFF. The CDR3 bases are TGTGCCAGCCGTGGCCTTACCCGTGAGCAGTTCTTC.

The rearrangement joins TRBV4-1 to TRBJ2-3, with TRBD2 identical over 9 bases. This CDR3 spans 18 amino acids. Germline V gene data show CDR1 as MGHRA and CDR2 as YSYEKL. Trimming cost V 2 bases and J 4 bases; bases outside gene matches: 13. Here the CDR3 reads CASSQPRGSSGSPDTQYF. The DNA of the CDR3 is TGCGCCAGCAGCCAACCCAGGGGTAGTAGCGGGAGTCCAGATACGCAGTATTTT.

This clone was recorded once. The chain is built from TRBV13 and TRBJ2-1; 10 bases align to TRBD2. V trimming: 2 bases; J trimming: 8 bases; junction bases outside the gene matches: 6. The germline V gene encodes CDR1 PRHDT and CDR2 FYEKMQ (reference sequence). There are 15 residues in the CDR3. The CDR3, as DNA: TGTGCCAGCAGCTTAAGGCTAGCGGGAGTGGATGAGCAGTTCTTC. The encoded protein is CASSLRLAGVDEQFF.

J is TRBJ2-1 and V is TRBV9; 9 bases fit TRBD2. With 3 bases clipped from V and 8 bases from J, the junction kept 12 bases outside the gene matches. The V gene's germline CDR1 is SGDLS and CDR2 YYNGEE. CDR3 length: 16 residues. DNA of the CDR3: TGTGCCAGCAGCGAGTTGGCGGGAGGGCCTTCGGATGAGCAGTTCTTC. Amino acid sequence: CASSELAGGPSDEQFF.

This rearrangement joins TRBV7-2 to TRBJ2-3, with 11 positions matching TRBD2. The CDR3 spans 15 residues. J was trimmed by 1 base and V by 5 bases; bases with no gene match: 2. The germline V gene has CDR1 SGHTA and CDR2 FQGNSA. The CDR3 DNA is TGTGCCAGCAGCCTACTAGCGGGAGGCACAGATACGCAGTATTTT. Residues: CASSLLAGGTDTQYF.

There are a few counts of this clone. The chain joins TRBV4-3 to TRBJ2-7, with D perhaps matching TRBD2 (5 bases). Per the germline V gene, CDR1 is LGHNA and CDR2 is YSLEER. V gave up 4 bases and J gave up 3 bases, with 10 bases separating them. The CDR3 has 13 residues. The CDR3 reads CASSPSKFYEQYF. CDR3 coding DNA: TGCGCCAGCAGCCCTAGCAAGTTCTACGAGCAGTACTTC.

This sequence joins TRBV5-6 and TRBJ2-3; tentative D call: TRBD1 (5 bases). CDR3 length: 15 amino acids. The ends were cut back, 4 bases at V and 2 bases at J, with 14 bases in the middle. Germline V CDR1 and CDR2: SGHDT, YYEEEE. The chain's CDR3 is CASSREQGYTDTQYF. CDR3 bases: TGTGCCAGCAGCCGAGAGCAGGGATACACAGATACGCAGTATTTT.

V is TRBV30 and J is TRBJ2-5, with D perhaps TRBD2 (5 bases). The J call may not be correct, given that the DNA end is closer to TRBJ2-7. The CDR3 is 14 amino acids. The germline gives CDR1 GTSNPN, CDR2 SVGIG (reference sequence). This CDR3 is CAWSVGRNSYEQYF. DNA for the CDR3: TGTGCCTGGAGTGTGGGGAGAAACTCCTACGAGCAGTACTTC.

The chain uses TRBV4-1 and TRBJ2-1, with TRBD2 matching over 9 bases. Germline assignment: CDR1 MGHRA and CDR2 YSYEKL. CDR3 length: 16 amino acids. The J segment lost 8 bases and the V segment lost 3 bases, leaving 11 bases of the junction unmatched. The CDR3 DNA sequence: TGCGCCAGCAGCCAGCGACTAGCGGTCAGGGGGGATGAGCAGTTCTTC. It specifies CASSQRLAVRGDEQFF.

This sequence joins TRBV18 and TRBJ2-7; TRBD1 agrees at 9 bases. The trim removed 0 bases at V and 4 bases at J, leaving 13 bases unmatched. The CDR3 sequence is 18 residues long. From germline, CDR1 is KGHSH and CDR2 LQKENI. CDR3 coding DNA: TGTGCCAGCTCACCACCGATACGGGACAGGGCCCACCGGTACGAGCAGTACTTC. Its translation: CASSPPIRDRAHRYEQYF.

V and J are TRBV4-1 and TRBJ1-5; D unresolved. CDR1 and CDR2 (germline): MGHRA, YSYEKL. Trimming cost V 4 bases and J 2 bases, with 12 bases left between them. CDR3 size: 15 residues. CDR3 sequence (DNA): TGCGCCAGCAGCCCTACGGAGTTAGGCAATCAGCCCCAGCATTTT. This encodes CASSPTELGNQPQHF.

The CDR3 coding sequence is TGCAGCGTTGTGCCGGGGACTACCTCCCAAGAGACCCAGTACTTC. Protein product: CSVVPGTTSQETQYF. The chain uses TRBV29-1 and TRBJ2-5, with TRBD2 identical over 7 bases. The CDR3 runs to 15 residues. The V gene end was trimmed by 4 bases and the J gene end by 1 base; junction bases not matched to a gene: 9. CDR1 is SQVTM, CDR2 ANQGSEA, per germline.

The chain employs TRBV19 and TRBJ1-3; maybe TRBD1 (5 bases). The CDR3 totals 14 residues. Trimming shortened V by 5 bases and J by 8 bases, and 16 bases separated the two germline ends. Germline lookup yields CDR1 LNHDA and CDR2 SQIVND (reference sequence). The CDR3 DNA reads as TGTGCCAGTAGTCCACGAGGGCCGGGGGACACCATATATTTT. Translated: CASSPRGPGDTIYF.